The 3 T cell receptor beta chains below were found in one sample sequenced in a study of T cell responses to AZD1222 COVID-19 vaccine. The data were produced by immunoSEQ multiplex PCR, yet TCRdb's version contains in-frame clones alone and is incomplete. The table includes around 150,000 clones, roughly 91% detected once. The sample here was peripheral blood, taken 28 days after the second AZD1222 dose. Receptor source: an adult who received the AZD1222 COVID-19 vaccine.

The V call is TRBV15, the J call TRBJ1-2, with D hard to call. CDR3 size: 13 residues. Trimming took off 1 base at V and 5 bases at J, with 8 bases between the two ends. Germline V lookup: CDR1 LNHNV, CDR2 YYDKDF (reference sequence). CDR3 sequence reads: CATSRVENYGYTF. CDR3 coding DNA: TGTGCCACCAGCAGAGTGGAAAATTATGGCTACACCTTC. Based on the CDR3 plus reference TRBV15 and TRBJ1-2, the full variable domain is DAMVIQNPRYQVTQFGKPVTLSCSQTLNHNVMYWYQQKSSQAPKLLFHYYDKDFNNEADTPDNFQSRRPNTSFCFLDIRSPGLGDTAMYLCATSRVENYGYTFGSGTRLTVV.

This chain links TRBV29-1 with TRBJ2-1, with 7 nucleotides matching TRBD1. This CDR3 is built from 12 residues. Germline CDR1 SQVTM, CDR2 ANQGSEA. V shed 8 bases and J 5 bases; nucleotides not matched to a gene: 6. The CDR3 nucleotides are TGCAGCTATAGGGACAGAAACAATGAGCAGTTCTTC. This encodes CSYRDRNNEQFF.

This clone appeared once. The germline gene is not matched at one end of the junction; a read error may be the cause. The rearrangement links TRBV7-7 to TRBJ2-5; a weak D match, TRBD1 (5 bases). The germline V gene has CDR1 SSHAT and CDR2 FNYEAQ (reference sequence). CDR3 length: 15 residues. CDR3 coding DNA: TGTGCTAGCAGCCCACCTCAGGGCTTACAAGAGACCCAGTACTTC. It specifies CASSPPQGLQETQYF. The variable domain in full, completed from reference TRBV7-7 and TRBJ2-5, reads GAGVSQSPRYKVTKRGQDVTLRCDPISSHATLYWYQQALGQGPEFLTYFNYEAQPDKSGLPSDRFSAERPEGSISTLTIQRTEQRDSAMYRCASSPPQGLQETQYFGPGTRLLVL.